Detailed here is one T cell receptor beta chain. It lacks a known antigen. The read ends 3 residues before the CDR3 terminus; that terminus is restored from the germline J gene. This sample stems from a study of T cell clonality in common variable immunodeficiency (dated by TCRdb to the mid-2010s). What the authors observed across the whole study: The authors noted that sequencing repertoires of T cell subpopulations would be needed to clarify what caused the increased clonality in CVID. Despite equal DNA input, controls averaged about 79,000 unique sequences per sample versus roughly 32,000 in CVID samples. Correlations between repertoire features and clinical complications were limited by patient heterogeneity within the CVID cohort. Fewer TCRbeta clones were shared among CVID subjects than among healthy controls (p < 0.0001). Reportedly, TCRbeta sequences from CVID had fewer deletions and N-nucleotide insertions, and highly modified clones with 13 or more V deletions were absent from CVID. TCRbeta clonality was higher in CVID subjects than in healthy controls (t-test p = 0.018), and the increase was most characteristic of about a third of subjects.

Diagnosis of CVID followed standard criteria, namely serum IgG, IgA and/or IgM below the normal range together with specific antibody deficiency. There were 40 to 45 subjects in the CVID group (approximately 15 female and around 30 male), ranging in age from about 8 to 70 years, with a mean age of 40. Most of the CVID patients and most of the healthy controls were of Caucasian heritage. At the time of study participation, every CVID subject had been on replacement immunoglobulin therapy for one year or longer. At blood collection, none of the CVID subjects was ill or on immunomodulatory or immunosuppressive medication. From each donor, roughly 5 to 8.5 ml of heparinized peripheral whole blood was collected. TCRbeta CDR3 repertoires were sequenced from genomic DNA of adults with common variable immune deficiency (CVID) and healthy adult controls. Diluted blood was subjected to density centrifugation over Hypaque 1077 or Ficoll-Paque for isolation of peripheral blood mononuclear cells. Genomic DNA was extracted from unsorted mononuclear cells by Qiagen column purification or by a centrifugation-based method.

CVID samples and control samples contributed equivalent amounts of genomic DNA as sequencing input. For every sample, a 60 bp segment covering the rearranged TCRbeta CDR3 region was amplified and then sequenced. The immunoSEQ assay, a bias-corrected multiplex PCR combined with high-throughput sequencing, was used for TCRbeta amplification. Turning to the authors' computational methods: Every unique nucleotide sequence was considered a clone and was annotated with V, D and J genes, copy number and frequency. Sequences were labeled productive if in frame, and non-productive if out of frame or containing stop codons. As previously described, clonality was calculated on the basis of Shannon's entropy. The predicted amino acid sequences of productive clones were used to derive the mean CDR3 Kyte-Doolittle hydropathy. Using the R hclust function, scaled V gene usage was clustered hierarchically with Manhattan distance and complete linkage. Sharing of clones by CDR3 amino acid sequence was evaluated by resampling 12 repertoires per group over 100 rounds. Repertoires were searched for approximately 70 published EBV-specific and around 240 published CMV-specific TCRbeta sequences. A couple of CVID samples that yielded fewer than 10,000 sequences were excluded from the analysis, so fewer than 45 CVID repertoires were retained. TCRdb obtained this table from immuneACCESS and retained in-frame rearrangements with V and J assigned. These tables miss some clones; where compared with another copy, unresolved V genes account for less than half of the shortfall, and the remainder is unexplained. The V and J calls and clone size come from that table; D and trimming were worked out from the DNA. Listed for this sample are about 7,200 clones, none observed only a single time. 5.1% of the sample rests with the top ten.

From the cysteine through the phenylalanine, the CDR3 covers 14 amino acids. Shown are 33 bases from within the CDR3, in frame from base 1. Trimming takes 2 bases from V and 1 base from J, and the germline ends sit 9 bases apart. For CDR1 and CDR2, the germline V gene (reference sequence) lists SEHNR and FQNEAQ. The V and J genes are TRBV7-9 and TRBJ2-7; a tentative D call is TRBD1 (6 bases match). Source material: peripheral blood mononuclear cells. The TCR was taken from a human donor with common variable immunodeficiency. This receptor carries the CDR3 CASSLLDRSYEQYF. CDR3 DNA (partial): TGTGCCAGCAGCTTACTCGACAGGTCCTACGAG.